This TCR beta chain was captured in a study of blood T cells in healthy people across ages. The second PCR ran roughly 6 to 12 cycles with a sample-barcoded 5' primer and J-beta primers. Each CDR3 protein gets one entry after TCRdb re-called the 5' RACE reads with MiXCR. Of some 700,000 distinct CDR3 sequences in the sample, 35% to 45% are singletons; the top ten hold 20%. The germline CDR1 and CDR2 sequences are MNHEY and SVGAGI. The CDR3 runs to 15 residues. The V gene lost 3 bases and the J gene lost 5 bases, with 16 bases spanning the gap. This receptor was identified in a woman aged 55-69 years in good health. The J gene is TRBJ2-5, the V gene TRBV6-5; D remains unclear. The sequenced sample consisted of blood. The CDR3 here is CASSYSTRPRETQYF. The CDR3 nucleotides are TGTGCCAGCAGTTATTCGACCCGACCGAGGGAGACCCAGTACTTC.